This T cell receptor (beta chain) was retrieved from a study of T cell repertoires in cytomegalovirus infection. Study details: Shared public TCR beta signatures pointed to both CMV infection and a matching HLA type. Whole-study findings and limits: HLA-C-restricted, CMV-specific TCR beta clonotypes were dominant ex vivo.

The germline CDR1 and CDR2 sequences are SQVTM and ANQGSEA. Trimming left V 6 bases short and J 2 bases short, with 17 bases between. The length of the CDR3 is 14 residues. TCRdb re-called the reads through MiXCR, storing one row per CDR3 protein. The table has about 480,000 distinct CDR3 sequences, around 30% seen once. Of note for this clonotype: What it binds is not known.

The sample consisted of cultured PBMCs, taken from culture after CMV antigen stimulation. This chain uses TRBV29-1 with TRBJ2-7; D is ambiguous. The origin of this receptor is a human donor in good health (CMV status not recorded). Some clones in this sample may be carry-over from other donors' samples. The CDR3 region is CSVGSPGQTYEQYV. In DNA, the CDR3 is TGCAGCGTCGGCAGCCCCGGGCAAACCTACGAGCAGTACGTC.